The T cell receptor beta chain described here comes from a study of cytomegalovirus exposure and HLA in healthy donors. With 60 Vbeta and 13 Jbeta primers, the PCR was carried out. Generated by immunoSEQ multiplex PCR, the TCRdb table keeps only in-frame clones and is missing some. This table holds around 200,000 clones, approximately 82% found once. This TCR was sampled from a woman in her forties or fifties in good health and CMV-seropositive. Sequenced sample: PBMCs.

DNA for the CDR3: TGCGCCAGCAGCTCCCAAATCTCAGCCAGACAGCCCCCGGACACTGAAGCTTTCTTT. Translated, it gives CASSSQISARQPPDTEAFF. The chain uses TRBV5-1 and TRBJ1-1; weak D call: TRBD1 (5 bases). The CDR3 is made up of 19 amino acids. Germline V gene lookup returns CDR1 SGHRS and CDR2 YFSETQ. The V end was cut by 3 bases, the J end by 3 bases, with 27 bases between.